The 21 T cell receptor beta chains listed next were all sequenced from one sample in a study of blood T cells in healthy people across ages (dated by TCRdb to 2013 to 2016). Library preparation used 5' RACE. Sequencing relied on an Illumina HiSeq 2500. A second PCR of about 7 to 12 cycles was run with a J-beta primer mix and a sample-barcoded 5' primer. TCRdb passed the public sequencing reads through fastp at Q25 and MiXCR, retaining productive beta sequences. Rows with one shared CDR3 protein collapse into an entry with the most common genes and DNA. Within this sample are about 670,000 distinct CDR3 sequences, with 35% to 50% of them counted one time only. The top ten clones comprise roughly 30% of the sample. The sequencing input was blood. These TCRs come from a man older than 75 in good health.

For this clonotype: One base away lies a much larger clone, so this may be a sequencing read error. This chain uses TRBV10-2 with TRBJ2-7; 10 nucleotides align to TRBD2. Germline loops: CDR1 WSHSY, CDR2 SAAADI. This CDR3 spans 16 amino acids. Trimming removed 8 bases from V and 3 bases from J; junction bases left unmatched: 13. The CDR3 sequence is CASGVPSGGHYYEQYF. The DNA of the CDR3 is TGCGCCAGCGGGGTTCCTAGCGGGGGACACTACTACGAGCAGTACTTC.

This clonotype was counted only a few times. This chain joins TRBV7-7 and TRBJ2-2; 11 bases map to TRBD1. J lost 5 bases, V lost 5 bases, and 7 bases had no gene match. In germline, CDR1 is SSHAT, CDR2 FNYEAQ (reference sequence). The CDR3 spans 16 residues. The CDR3 protein is CASSREGQGGTGELFF. In DNA, the CDR3 is TGTGCCAGCAGCCGCGAGGGACAGGGGGGTACCGGGGAGCTGTTTTTT.

The chain is built from TRBV7-2 and TRBJ2-3, with D unresolved. V was shortened by 2 bases and J by 0 bases, with 18 bases between the two germline ends. This CDR3 spans 18 amino acids. Germline-derived CDR1 and CDR2 are SGHTA and FQGNSA. The CDR3 reads CASSLLPNLDTSTDTQYF. In DNA, the CDR3 is TGTGCCAGCAGCTTATTACCCAATCTGGATACTAGCACAGATACGCAGTATTTT. Supplemented by reference TRBV7-2 and TRBJ2-3, the full variable domain reads GAGVSQSPSNKVTEKGKDVELRCDPISGHTALYWYRQSLGQGLEFLIYFQGNSAPDKSGLPSDRFSAERTGGSVSTLTIQRTQQEDSAVYLCASSLLPNLDTSTDTQYFGPGTRLTVL.

This clonotype came up a few times. The V call is TRBV6-1, the J call TRBJ1-2; 8 nucleotides line up with TRBD1. The germline CDR1 and CDR2 sequences are MNHNS and SASEGT. This CDR3 has 13 residues. The ends lost 6 bases at V and 2 bases at J; junction bases unmatched: 2. The CDR3 is CASSAGGNYGYTF. The CDR3 DNA reads as TGTGCCAGCAGCGCAGGGGGCAACTATGGCTACACCTTC.

In its sample, this clonotype was seen many times. The J gene is TRBJ1-2, the V gene TRBV7-9, with D possibly being TRBD1 (6 bases). V was trimmed by 5 bases and J by 0 bases, leaving 19 bases between them. This CDR3 has 17 amino acids. The germline CDR1 and CDR2 sequences are SEHNR and FQNEAQ (reference sequence). DNA of the CDR3: TGTGCCAGCAGCCCCTATTATAGACAGGAAACTAACTATGGCTACACCTTC. It specifies CASSPYYRQETNYGYTF.

This clonotype was counted only a few times. The chain recombines TRBV6-2 or TRBV6-3 with TRBJ1-2; D is unclear. Germline-derived CDR1 and CDR2 are MNHEY and SVGEGT. The CDR3 is made up of 13 amino acids. Trimming left V 5 bases short and J 7 bases short, with 14 bases between. The CDR3 nucleotides read TGTGCCAGCAGTCCACTGGCCGGTGGTGGCTACACCTTC. Translated, it gives CASSPLAGGGYTF.

The J gene is TRBJ2-3, the V gene TRBV6-2 or TRBV6-3; D gene uncertain. CDR1 and CDR2 (germline): MNHEY, SVGEGT. The ends were cut back, 8 bases at V and 1 base at J, with 16 bases in the middle. The CDR3 has 15 residues. This CDR3 is CASGPRFLGTDTQYF. The CDR3 nucleotides are TGTGCCAGCGGGCCGCGGTTTTTGGGCACAGATACGCAGTATTTT.

This clonotype was seen many times. The chain has TRBV24-1 and TRBJ2-3; 8 bases fit TRBD2. This CDR3 region has 16 residues. Germline CDR1 KGHDR, CDR2 SFDVKD. The junction had 5 bases not matched to a gene; V was cut back by 4 bases and J by 0 bases. The chain's CDR3 is CATSDRREGSTDTQYF. CDR3 nucleotides: TGTGCCACCAGTGACCGCCGGGAGGGGAGCACAGATACGCAGTATTTT.

The V gene is TRBV30, the J gene TRBJ2-5; a weak D match, TRBD1 (6 bases). Trimming took off 0 bases at V and 13 bases at J, with 18 bases between the two ends. This CDR3 is built from 13 residues. Germline V gives CDR1 GTSNPN, CDR2 SVGIG (reference sequence). The CDR3 DNA is TGTGCCTGGAGTGTACAGGGAGAGGGCAATCGGTACTTC. It translates to CAWSVQGEGNRYF.

V usage is TRBV2 and J usage is TRBJ1-4; TRBD1 matches at 7 bases. Germline lookup yields CDR1 SNHLY and CDR2 FYNNEI. J was trimmed by 0 bases and V by 4 bases; bases with no gene match: 2. The CDR3 has 15 residues. The DNA of the CDR3 is TGTGCCAGCAGTGGGACAGGAACAACTAATGAAAAACTGTTTTTT. Amino acids: CASSGTGTTNEKLFF. Supplemented by reference TRBV2 and TRBJ1-4, the full variable domain reads EPEVTQTPSHQVTQMGQEVILRCVPISNHLYFYWYRQILGQKVEFLVSFYNNEISEKSEIFDDQFSVERPDGSNFTLKIRSTKLEDSAMYFCASSGTGTTNEKLFFGSGTQLSVL.

The chain uses TRBV6-2 or TRBV6-3 and TRBJ2-3, with D perhaps matching TRBD2 (7 bases). The CDR3 sequence is 17 residues long. V lost 5 bases and J lost 2, with 20 bases in between. The germline V gene has CDR1 MNHEY and CDR2 SVGEGT. CDR3 sequence: CASSPTVGRGLTDTQYF. CDR3 nucleotide sequence: TGTGCCAGCAGTCCAACGGTCGGGCGGGGGCTCACAGATACGCAGTATTTT.

This clonotype was seen more than once but under ten times. The chain recombines TRBV27 with TRBJ2-1, with D perhaps matching TRBD2 (5 bases). Germline CDR1 reads MNHEY; CDR2 reads SMNVEV (reference sequence). V lost 5 bases and J lost 3, with 11 bases in between. The CDR3 contains 14 residues. The CDR3 bases are TGTGCCAGCAGTGCGGGTCTCTTCTACAATGAGCAGTTCTTC. Its translation: CASSAGLFYNEQFF.

This chain joins TRBV5-1 and TRBJ2-5; tentatively, D is TRBD2 (6 bases). The CDR3 length is 14 residues. CDR1 is SGHRS and CDR2 is YFSETQ in the germline V gene. V was pared by 0 bases and J by 4 bases, with 10 bases between. The CDR3 loop is CASSLDAGLETQYF. Written as DNA, the CDR3 is TGCGCCAGCAGCTTGGACGCGGGGTTAGAGACCCAGTACTTC. The full variable domain, with the rest looked up from reference TRBV5-1 and TRBJ2-5, is KAGVTQTPRYLIKTRGQQVTLSCSPISGHRSVSWYQQTPGQGLQFLFEYFSETQRNKGNFPGRFSGRQFSNSRSEMNVSTLELGDSALYLCASSLDAGLETQYFGPGTRLLVL.

This clonotype appeared a few times. J is TRBJ2-1 and V is TRBV7-2, with a weak D call TRBD2 (5 bases). Trimming stripped 4 bases from V and 6 bases from J, with 13 bases between. Germline V CDR1 and CDR2: SGHTA, FQGNSA. This CDR3 has 14 residues. Here the CDR3 reads CASSSNTGFNEQFF. DNA for the CDR3: TGTGCCAGCAGCTCGAACACGGGGTTCAATGAGCAGTTCTTC.

J is TRBJ1-1 and V is TRBV3-1, with D unclear. CDR3 length: 14 amino acids. CDR1 LGHDT and CDR2 YNNKEL come from the germline V gene (reference sequence). V lost 4 bases and J 0 bases, leaving 9 bases between the germline ends. The CDR3 loop reads CASSLRQMNTEAFF. As DNA, the CDR3 is TGTGCCAGCAGCCTAAGACAAATGAACACTGAAGCTTTCTTT.

The chain has TRBV3-1 and TRBJ2-7; TRBD1 aligns across 7 bases. The CDR3 spans 15 residues. V lost 1 base and J lost 3; bases outside the gene matches: 6. CDR1 is LGHDT, CDR2 YNNKEL, per germline (reference sequence). The CDR3: CASSQAQGPFYEQYF. As DNA, the CDR3 is TGTGCCAGCAGCCAAGCACAGGGGCCCTTCTACGAGCAGTACTTC.

The chain is built from TRBV29-1 and TRBJ2-5, with TRBD1 matching 8 bases. The DNA end is more similar to TRBJ2-7, so the J call may be wrong. This CDR3 has 13 amino acids. CDR1 SQVTM and CDR2 ANQGSEA come from the germline V gene. The CDR3: CSAVTGVAYEQYF. The DNA of the CDR3 is TGCAGCGCCGTGACAGGGGTGGCCTACGAGCAGTACTTC.

This clonotype was observed a few times. The rearrangement links TRBV7-3 to TRBJ2-1, with D tentatively TRBD1 or TRBD2 (5 bases each). Looked up from germline, CDR1 is SGHTA and CDR2 is FQGTGA. Trimming removed 2 bases from V and 0 bases from J, with 11 bases in between. The CDR3 spans 16 residues. CDR3 sequence: CASSLRGDFSYNEQFF. CDR3 nucleotide sequence: TGTGCCAGCAGCTTACGAGGGGATTTCTCCTACAATGAGCAGTTCTTC.

The V gene is TRBV7-6, the J gene TRBJ2-4; unclear D gene. The CDR3 runs 14 residues. Per germline, CDR1 SGHVS and CDR2 FNYEAQ. V was trimmed by 1 base and J by 13 bases, leaving 17 bases between them. The CDR3 loop reads CASSLVASEYGQYF. The CDR3 nucleotides read TGTGCCAGCAGCTTAGTTGCTTCAGAATACGGGCAGTACTTC.

This clonotype was counted only a few times. The rearrangement links TRBV7-9 to TRBJ2-3; 8 bases agree with TRBD2. This CDR3 region has 15 residues. In germline, CDR1 is SEHNR, CDR2 FQNEAQ (reference sequence). V gave up 5 bases and J gave up 1 base; unmatched junction bases: 5. CDR3 DNA sequence: TGTGCCAGCAGCCTTACAGCGGGGGGCACAGATACGCAGTATTTT. It specifies CASSLTAGGTDTQYF. The full variable domain, in which reference TRBV7-9 and TRBJ2-3 provide the parts outside the CDR3, is DTGVSQNPRHKITKRGQNVTFRCDPISEHNRLYWYRQTLGQGPEFLTYFQNEAQLEKSRLLSDRFSAERPKGSFSTLEIQRTEQGDSAMYLCASSLTAGGTDTQYFGPGTRLTVL.

This clonotype came up many times. Germline and junction disagree at one end, which may indicate a read error. The CDR3 sequence: CASSLAGANSETQYF. The CDR3 nucleotides read TGTGCTAGCAGCTTAGCGGGGGCGAATTCAGAGACCCAGTACTTC. This chain uses TRBV7-7 with TRBJ2-5; 9 nucleotides align to TRBD2. The CDR3 runs 15 residues. Germline-derived CDR1 and CDR2 are SSHAT and FNYEAQ (reference sequence).